These 20 T cell receptor beta chains were sequenced from one sample in a study of blood T cell repertoires in COVID-19. Sequencing was performed with immunoSEQ multiplex PCR; in TCRdb, only in-frame clones are kept and a portion is missing. The table shows about 87,000 clones, with approximately 80% occurring only once. The source material was peripheral blood. Receptor source: a woman aged 70-85 years with acute or convalescent COVID-19.

This chain connects TRBV6-1 to TRBJ1-4, with D unresolved. The CDR3 totals 15 residues. CDR1 and CDR2 (germline): MNHNS, SASEGT. V lost 2 bases and J lost 0, with 7 bases in between. The CDR3 loop reads CASSEPVSTNEKLFF. The DNA for the CDR3 is TGTGCCAGCAGTGAACCCGTTTCAACTAATGAAAAACTGTTTTTT.

The V and J genes are TRBV9 and TRBJ1-1; tentatively, D is TRBD1 (6 bases). Germline V gene lookup returns CDR1 SGDLS and CDR2 YYNGEE. The V gene lost 0 bases and the J gene lost 4 bases, with 16 bases spanning the gap. CDR3 length equals 16 residues. CDR3 nucleotides: TGTGCCAGCAGCGTAGCGGCAGGGGCCGAGAGCACTGAAGCTTTCTTT. Protein product: CASSVAAGAESTEAFF.

The chain carries TRBV11-2 and TRBJ1-1; D unresolved. The CDR3 has 13 residues. Germline lookup yields CDR1 SGHAT and CDR2 FQNNGV. Trimming shortened V by 5 bases and J by 1 base, and 8 bases separated the two germline ends. Here the CDR3 reads CASSRGGNTEAFF. The CDR3 nucleotides are TGTGCCAGCAGCCGCGGCGGGAACACTGAAGCTTTCTTT. The full variable domain, in which reference TRBV11-2 and TRBJ1-1 provide the parts outside the CDR3, is EAGVAQSPRYKIIEKRQSVAFWCNPISGHATLYWYQQILGQGPKLLIQFQNNGVVDDSQLPKDRFSAERLKGVDSTLKIQPAKLEDSAVYLCASSRGGNTEAFFGQGTRLTVV.

The genes are TRBV25-1 and TRBJ1-1; weak D call: TRBD1 (5 bases). CDR3 length: 13 residues. V dropped 0 bases and J dropped 14 bases, with 16 bases sitting between them. Germline V gene lookup returns CDR1 MGHDK and CDR2 SYGVNS. This chain's CDR3 is CASSEYGGTKSFF. CDR3 DNA: TGTGCCAGCAGTGAATATGGGGGGACGAAATCATTCTTT.

This clone showed up just once. J is TRBJ2-3 and V is TRBV7-2, with 7 bases identical to TRBD1. Per the germline V gene, CDR1 is SGHTA and CDR2 is FQGNSA. V shed 8 bases and J 2 bases; nucleotides not matched to a gene: 7. The CDR3 covers 14 residues. The DNA for the CDR3 is TGTGCCAGCGGCCGGGACAGTTTCACAGATACGCAGTATTTT. Amino acid sequence: CASGRDSFTDTQYF.

This clone was counted between two and nine times. This CDR3 reads CASSQVRLQAGGPMNTEAFF. DNA of the CDR3: TGTGCCAGCAGCCAAGTACGTCTTCAGGCAGGGGGGCCCATGAACACTGAAGCTTTCTTT. The rearrangement links TRBV4-2 to TRBJ1-1, with 7 bases lining up with TRBD1. V lost 1 base, J lost 0 bases, and 17 bases stayed unmatched. The germline V gene has CDR1 LGHNA and CDR2 YNFKEQ. CDR3 length: 20 residues.

The CDR3 nucleotides are TGTGCCATCAAGGGGGAGGGTGGCTACGAGCAGTACTTC. Amino acids: CAIKGEGGYEQYF. The V and J genes are TRBV10-3 and TRBJ2-7; TRBD2 might be the D (7 bases). Germline CDR1 reads ENHRY; CDR2 reads SYGVKD. The CDR3 is made up of 13 amino acids. Trimming cost V 7 bases and J 3 bases, with 13 bases left between them.

The V and J genes are TRBV11-2 and TRBJ2-1, with 7 bases matching TRBD1. With 4 bases clipped from V and 13 bases from J, the junction kept 10 bases outside the gene matches. Germline lookup yields CDR1 SGHAT and CDR2 FQNNGV. The CDR3 runs to 13 residues. The CDR3 coding sequence is TGTGCCAGCAGCTCGAATACTGACAGGGACCAGTTCTTC. As protein: CASSSNTDRDQFF.

This chain joins TRBV19 and TRBJ1-1, with a tentative D call TRBD1 (5 bases). The CDR3 sequence is 13 residues long. With 10 bases removed from V and 4 bases from J, the gap between germline ends came to 16 bases. In germline, CDR1 is LNHDA, CDR2 SQIVND (reference sequence). CDR3 residues: CATIEWGSTEAFF. The DNA of the CDR3 is TGTGCCACAATAGAATGGGGCTCCACTGAAGCTTTCTTT.

The chain has TRBV7-2 and TRBJ2-1; 9 bases agree with TRBD2. CDR3 length: 15 residues. Trimming at V came to 5 bases and at J to 4 bases, leaving 6 bases not matched to a gene. Per the germline V gene, CDR1 is SGHTA and CDR2 is FQGNSA. The CDR3 DNA sequence: TGTGCCAGCAGCCCCCGGACTAGCGTTTACAATGAGCAGTTCTTC. Amino acid sequence: CASSPRTSVYNEQFF. The variable domain in full, completed from reference TRBV7-2 and TRBJ2-1, reads GAGVSQSPSNKVTEKGKDVELRCDPISGHTALYWYRQSLGQGLEFLIYFQGNSAPDKSGLPSDRFSAERTGGSVSTLTIQRTQQEDSAVYLCASSPRTSVYNEQFFGPGTRLTVL.

This chain links TRBV10-1 with TRBJ1-1; D gene ambiguous. Trimming cost V 6 bases and J 0 bases, with 8 bases left between them. From germline, CDR1 is WNHNN and CDR2 SYGVQD (reference sequence). CDR3 length: 13 residues. The CDR3 is CASRYNLNTEAFF. The CDR3 DNA follows: TGCGCCAGCAGGTATAATTTGAACACTGAAGCTTTCTTT.

This chain links TRBV11-3 with TRBJ1-1; D not resolved. Trimming took off 6 bases at V and 8 bases at J, with 16 bases between the two ends. The germline gives CDR1 SGHNT, CDR2 YENEEA. The CDR3 is 13 residues long. CDR3 residues: CASSSLGDSEAFF. In DNA, the CDR3 is TGTGCCAGCAGTAGCCTCGGGGATAGCGAAGCTTTCTTT.

The V call is TRBV28, the J call TRBJ2-7; a weak D match, TRBD1 (7 bases). Germline CDR1 and CDR2: MDHEN and SYDVKM. The CDR3 covers 13 residues. V lost 10 bases to trimming and J lost 2 bases, with 15 bases between them. CDR3 DNA: TGTGCCACCTGGGGGGACAGCGCCTACGAGCAGTACTTC. This codes for CATWGDSAYEQYF.

V and J are TRBV29-1 and TRBJ2-1; 9 positions agree with TRBD1. CDR3 size: 12 residues. Germline CDR1 is SQVTM and CDR2 is ANQGSEA. V lost 4 bases and J lost 7; bases outside the gene matches: 2. The CDR3 DNA follows: TGCAGCGTTGGGGGACAGGGAAATGAGCAGTTCTTC. Protein product: CSVGGQGNEQFF.

The genes are TRBV3-1 (or the pseudogene TRBV3-2) and TRBJ1-1, with D possibly TRBD1 on 5 matching bases. The CDR3 length is 14 residues. Germline V gene lookup returns CDR1 LGHDT and CDR2 YNNKEL (reference sequence). Trimming shortened V by 5 bases and J by 6 bases, and 16 bases separated the two germline ends. CDR3 sequence reads: CASSGGTWEPEAFF. For the CDR3, the DNA is TGTGCCAGCAGCGGAGGGACCTGGGAGCCTGAAGCTTTCTTT.

The chain carries TRBV5-1 and TRBJ2-7; possible D gene TRBD2, 6 bases. This CDR3 spans 14 amino acids. Germline CDR1 SGHRS, CDR2 YFSETQ. V lost 3 bases to trimming and J lost 3 bases, with 13 bases between them. CDR3 nucleotides: TGCGCCAGCAGCTCGGGACTTCTCATCTACGAGCAGTACTTC. Translating it yields CASSSGLLIYEQYF.

V and J are TRBV28 and TRBJ1-5; D may be TRBD1 (5 bases). Germline lookup yields CDR1 MDHEN and CDR2 SYDVKM. V lost 4 bases to trimming and J lost 7 bases, with 11 bases between them. CDR3 length: 13 amino acids. CDR3 nucleotides: TGTGCCAGCAGTTCCAGGGTCGAACAGCCCCAGCATTTT. Translation gives CASSSRVEQPQHF.

The chain links TRBV7-2 to TRBJ1-4; D is ambiguous. Germline assignment: CDR1 SGHTA and CDR2 FQGNSA. Trimming cost V 3 bases and J 0 bases, with 11 bases left between them. There are 16 residues in the CDR3. The CDR3 reads CASSLIPVSTNEKLFF. The CDR3, as DNA: TGTGCCAGCAGCTTGATCCCGGTTTCAACTAATGAAAAACTGTTTTTT.

This chain joins TRBV29-1 and TRBJ1-6; the D gene is possibly TRBD1 (5 bases). The CDR3 covers 12 residues. Germline CDR1 is SQVTM and CDR2 is ANQGSEA. V lost 7 bases to trimming and J lost 11 bases, with 15 bases between them. DNA for the CDR3: TGCAGCGCGACATTCGGGGGTGCACCCCTCCACTTT. Residues: CSATFGGAPLHF.

This clone was seen only a few times. The J gene is TRBJ1-2, the V gene TRBV19; TRBD1 is a possible D gene (5 bases). The CDR3 consists of 16 residues. The ends were cut back, 4 bases at V and 6 bases at J, with 21 bases in the middle. Germline lookup yields CDR1 LNHDA and CDR2 SQIVND (reference sequence). Here the CDR3 DNA reads TGTGCCAGTAGTACCTTGAGGGGACCGAGGAGGGATGGCTACACCTTC. Protein sequence: CASSTLRGPRRDGYTF.